The present TCR beta chain was sequenced within a study of blood T cells in healthy people across ages. Study-wide findings and caveats: Lack of knowledge of donor CMV status possibly confounded expanded clonotype changes.

Primed by a sample-barcoded 5' primer and a J-beta primer mix, a second PCR proceeded for about 7 to 12 cycles. TCRdb recomputed calls from the 5' RACE reads with MiXCR, one row per CDR3 protein. The profile shows some 1.8 million distinct CDR3 sequences, 30% to 40% of them singletons. This clonotype showed up just once. The antigen remains undetermined. Germline CDR1 is KGHDR and CDR2 is SFDVKD. The V gene lost 5 bases and the J gene lost 0 bases, with 12 bases spanning the gap. CDR3 length: 16 residues. The receptor comes from a human donor in good health. The sample consisted of blood. V usage is TRBV24-1 and J usage is TRBJ2-2; weak D call: TRBD2 (6 bases). CDR3 sequence (DNA): TGTGCCACCAGTGGGGCTAGCGCATCGAACACCGGGGAGCTGTTTTTT. Translated: CATSGASASNTGELFF.